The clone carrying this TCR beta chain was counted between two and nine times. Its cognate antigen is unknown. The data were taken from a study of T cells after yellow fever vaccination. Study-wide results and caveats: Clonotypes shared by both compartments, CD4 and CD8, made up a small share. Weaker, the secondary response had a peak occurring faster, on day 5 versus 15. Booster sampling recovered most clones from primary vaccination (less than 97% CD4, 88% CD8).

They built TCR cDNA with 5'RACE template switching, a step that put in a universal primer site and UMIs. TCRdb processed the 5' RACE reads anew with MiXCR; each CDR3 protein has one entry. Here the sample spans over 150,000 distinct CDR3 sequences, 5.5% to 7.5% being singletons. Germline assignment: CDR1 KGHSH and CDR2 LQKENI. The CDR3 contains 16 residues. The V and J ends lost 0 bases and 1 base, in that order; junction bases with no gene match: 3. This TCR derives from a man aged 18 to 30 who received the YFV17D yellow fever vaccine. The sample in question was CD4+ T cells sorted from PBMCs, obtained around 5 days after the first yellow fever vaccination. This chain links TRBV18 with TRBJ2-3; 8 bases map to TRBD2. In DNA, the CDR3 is TGTGCCAGCTCACCACCCATCGGGGGGGGCACAGATACGCAGTATTTT. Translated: CASSPPIGGGTDTQYF.